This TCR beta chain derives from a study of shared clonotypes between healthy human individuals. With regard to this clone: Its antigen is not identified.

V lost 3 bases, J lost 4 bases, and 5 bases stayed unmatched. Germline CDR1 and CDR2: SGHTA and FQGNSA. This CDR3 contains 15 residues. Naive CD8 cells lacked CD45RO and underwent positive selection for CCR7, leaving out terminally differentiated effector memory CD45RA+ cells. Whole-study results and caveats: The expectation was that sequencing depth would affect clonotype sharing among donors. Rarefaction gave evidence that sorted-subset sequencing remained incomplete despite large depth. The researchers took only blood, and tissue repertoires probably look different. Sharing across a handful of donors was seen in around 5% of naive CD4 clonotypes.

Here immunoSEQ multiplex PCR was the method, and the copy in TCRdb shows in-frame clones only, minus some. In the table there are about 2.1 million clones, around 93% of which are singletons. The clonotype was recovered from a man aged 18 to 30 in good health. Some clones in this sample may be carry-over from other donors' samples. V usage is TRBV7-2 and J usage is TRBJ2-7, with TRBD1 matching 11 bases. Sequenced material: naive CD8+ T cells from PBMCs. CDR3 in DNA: TGTGCCAGCAGCTTCTCCGGGACAGGGGGGTACGAGCAGTACTTC. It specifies CASSFSGTGGYEQYF.